Listed below are T cell receptor beta chains from one sample, sequenced in a study of response to subunit inactivated influenza vaccine. Each CDR3 protein is one row after TCRdb ran MiXCR on the RT-PCR reads. The sample yields about 780,000 distinct CDR3 sequences, roughly 18% seen once. The sample was PBMCs from blood, taken roughly 5 days after vaccination. Every receptor here comes from a man aged 45 to 65 who received an inactivated influenza vaccine. The CDR3 runs from the conserved cysteine through the conserved F or W. A D gene is named only where the DNA matches it firmly. Size is stated for part of the rows, as once, few or many counts, or as a class when the clone is expanded.

v_call	clone_size	d_call	j_call	cdr3_aa	cdr3_nt
TRBV6-2/TRBV6-3	once	.	TRBJ2-2	CASSYFSSGELFF	TGTGCCAGCAGTTACTTTTCCTCCGGGGAGCTGTTTTTT
TRBV5-1	.	TRBD1	TRBJ2-7	CASSLLTSDRGLGLAGIYEQYF	TGCGCCAGCAGCTTGCTTACCTCGGACAGGGGGCTAGGTCTAGCGGGGATCTACGAGCAGTACTTC
TRBV7-9	few	.	TRBJ2-7	CASSRKAGSSYEQYF	TGTGCCAGCAGCCGAAAAGCAGGGAGCTCCTACGAGCAGTACTTC
TRBV4-3	.	TRBD1	TRBJ2-3	CASSQGEDRPADTQYF	TGCGCCAGCAGCCAAGGAGAGGACAGGCCGGCGGATACGCAGTATTTT
TRBV5-1	many	TRBD1	TRBJ2-7	CASSSGQATYEQYF	TGCGCCAGCAGCTCCGGACAGGCGACCTACGAGCAGTACTTC
TRBV12-3/TRBV12-4	few	.	TRBJ1-5	CASSAGTGTTSNQPQHF	TGTGCCAGCAGTGCGGGGACCGGGACAACTAGCAATCAGCCCCAGCATTTT
TRBV29-1	.	.	TRBJ1-1	CSAYRGDPEGAFF	TGCAGCGCTTACAGAGGGGACCCCGAAGGAGCTTTCTTT
TRBV7-2	many	.	TRBJ2-2	CASSLETGELFF	TGTGCCAGCAGCTTAGAGACCGGGGAGCTGTTTTTT
TRBV13	.	.	TRBJ2-2	CASSSGQGNGELFF	TGTGCCAGCAGCTCGGGCCAGGGGAACGGGGAGCTGTTTTTT
TRBV7-2	many	.	TRBJ2-3	CASSTTGWDTQYF	TGTGCCAGCAGCACGACTGGCTGGGATACGCAGTATTTT
TRBV12-3/TRBV12-4	.	.	TRBJ2-2	CASRRDTGTGELFF	TGTGCCAGCAGGCGGGACACGGGGACCGGGGAGCTGTTTTTT
TRBV29-1	few	TRBD2	TRBJ2-1	CSVERTSYEQFF	TGCAGCGTTGAAAGGACTAGCTATGAGCAGTTCTTC
TRBV2	.	TRBD2	TRBJ2-1	CTRSSGTRLAGGFPNEQFF	TGTACCCGCAGCTCCGGGACCCGACTAGCGGGAGGCTTCCCTAATGAGCAGTTCTTC
TRBV7-8	.	TRBD2	TRBJ2-3	CASRKGTRVHSTDTQYF	TGTGCCAGCAGAAAAGGGACTAGGGTCCATAGCACAGATACGCAGTATTTT
TRBV4-3	.	.	TRBJ1-1	CASSQGAGMNTEAFF	TGCGCCAGCAGCCAAGGGGCAGGAATGAACACTGAAGCTTTCTTT
TRBV7-9	.	.	TRBJ1-2	CASSQTSSTIGGYTF	TGTGCCAGCAGCCAGACGTCCTCCACTATAGGGGGCTACACCTTC
TRBV6-1	few	.	TRBJ1-2	CASSAPRGGYTF	TGTGCCAGCAGTGCACCGCGCGGGGGCTACACCTTC
TRBV20-1	few	TRBD2	TRBJ2-1	CSSRLALIPEQFF	TGCAGTTCCCGACTAGCCCTAATACCTGAGCAGTTCTTC
TRBV15	few	.	TRBJ2-1	CATSRQGIYNEQFF	TGTGCCACCAGCAGACAGGGAATCTACAATGAGCAGTTCTTC
TRBV6-1	few	TRBD1	TRBJ1-5	CASSDNRGGNQPQHF	TGTGCCAGCAGTGATAACAGGGGGGGGAATCAGCCCCAGCATTTT
TRBV11-1	.	TRBD1	TRBJ2-7	CASSSDRENYEQYF	TGTGCCAGCAGCTCGGACAGGGAGAACTACGAGCAGTACTTC
TRBV20-1	few	.	TRBJ1-2	CSAPTRGPGGGYTF	TGCAGTGCACCTACGCGGGGGCCCGGTGGAGGCTACACCTTC
TRBV6-5	.	.	TRBJ2-3	CASSYSSGRDRIDTQYF	TGTGCCAGCAGTTACTCGAGTGGGCGGGACCGTATCGATACGCAGTATTTT
TRBV2	.	.	TRBJ2-1	CASSTLRGWEFF	TGTGCCAGCAGCACACTACGCGGGTGGGAGTTCTTC
TRBV20-1	.	TRBD2	TRBJ2-3	CSARKPGLEVGATQYF	TGCAGTGCTAGAAAACCGGGACTAGAGGTGGGGGCTACGCAGTATTTT
TRBV7-3	.	.	TRBJ2-1	CASSLDSGGRNEQFF	TGTGCCAGCAGCTTAGATAGCGGAGGCCGCAATGAGCAGTTCTTC
TRBV5-6	.	.	TRBJ2-5	CASSFGTVDDQYF	TGTGCCAGCAGCTTTGGGACGGTAGATGACCAGTACTTC
TRBV20-1	few	.	TRBJ1-5	CSARQKPLEPQHF	TGCAGTGCCCGACAGAAGCCTCTCGAGCCCCAGCATTTT
TRBV12-3/TRBV12-4	.	.	TRBJ2-7	CASTPDGNNYEQYF	TGTGCCAGCACCCCGGACGGGAATAACTACGAGCAGTACTTC
TRBV6-1	many	.	TRBJ1-1	CASSRTNLGNTEAFF	TGTGCCAGCAGCCGAACCAACCTGGGGAACACTGAAGCTTTCTTT
TRBV6-5	.	TRBD2	TRBJ2-2	CASSYFRTSGRGGTGELFF	TGTGCCAGCAGTTACTTTAGGACTAGCGGGAGGGGGGGCACCGGGGAGCTGTTTTTT
TRBV5-1	few	TRBD2	TRBJ2-1	CASSLVAGGQPGHNEQFF	TGCGCCAGCAGCTTGGTAGCGGGAGGGCAACCCGGGCACAATGAGCAGTTCTTC
TRBV20-1	many	.	TRBJ2-3	CSASWTSTDTQYF	TGCAGTGCTAGTTGGACTAGCACAGATACGCAGTATTTT
TRBV4-3	.	TRBD2	TRBJ2-7	CASSQGLAGTYEQYF	TGCGCCAGCAGCCAAGGATTAGCGGGGACCTACGAGCAGTACTTC
TRBV28	.	.	TRBJ2-6	CASRPSGGPGANVLTF	TGTGCCAGCCGTCCATCTGGGGGGCCTGGGGCCAACGTCCTGACTTTC
TRBV5-1	.	.	TRBJ2-1	CASSQRDFYNEQFF	TGCGCCAGCAGCCAACGGGACTTTTACAATGAGCAGTTCTTC
TRBV5-1	many	TRBD2	TRBJ2-1	CASSLEASGGALNEQFF	TGCGCCAGCAGCTTGGAGGCTAGCGGGGGGGCCCTCAATGAGCAGTTCTTC
TRBV11-1	.	.	TRBJ2-2	CASSSAILKGTNTGELFF	TGTGCCAGCAGCTCCGCTATTTTAAAGGGGACGAACACCGGGGAGCTGTTTTTT
TRBV5-1	few	.	TRBJ2-1	CASSSLPDNEQFF	TGCGCCAGCAGCTCCTTACCGGACAATGAGCAGTTCTTC
TRBV12-3/TRBV12-4	once	TRBD1	TRBJ2-5	CASGTGRETQYF	TGTGCCAGCGGGACAGGGAGGGAGACCCAGTACTTC
TRBV5-1	few	.	TRBJ2-7	CASSGPIRGTLGRQYF	TGCGCCAGCAGCGGACCTATAAGGGGGACCCTGGGGAGGCAGTACTTC
TRBV13	few	TRBD1	TRBJ2-6	CASSLTRQGGSGANVLTF	TGTGCCAGCAGCTTAACGAGACAGGGGGGCTCTGGGGCCAACGTCCTGACTTTC
TRBV7-6	few	TRBD1	TRBJ1-1	CAGGTGALATEAFF	TGTGCCGGGGGGACAGGGGCTCTAGCCACTGAAGCTTTCTTT
TRBV6-2/TRBV6-3	once	.	TRBJ2-3	CASSYSRSRLAPDTQYF	TGTGCCAGCAGTTACTCGAGGTCTCGGCTAGCTCCAGATACGCAGTATTTT